This passage covers 21 T cell receptor beta chains from one sample sequenced in a study of beta chain features in type 1 diabetes. Expressed TCRB transcripts got sequenced, as all isolated RNA was reverse transcribed. Profiled with immunoSEQ multiplex PCR; TCRdb holds only in-frame clones, not every one. The data contain under 400,000 clones, about 20% of them singletons. The sequenced material came from naive CD4+ T cells from blood. These receptors came from a young woman in good health.

J is TRBJ1-4 and V is TRBV2; 8 bases match TRBD1. With 7 bases clipped from V and 6 bases from J, the junction kept 1 base outside the gene matches. Germline CDR1 is SNHLY and CDR2 is FYNNEI. The CDR3 is 12 residues long. CDR3 bases: TGTGCCAGCAAACAGGGGGATGAAAAACTGTTTTTT. Amino acids: CASKQGDEKLFF.

This clone has a handful of counts. This rearrangement joins TRBV4-3 to TRBJ2-7, with D perhaps matching TRBD1 (5 bases). The germline CDR1 and CDR2 sequences are LGHNA and YSLEER. V lost 2 bases and J lost 1, with 12 bases in between. The CDR3 has 15 residues. CDR3 DNA sequence: TGCGCCAGCAGCCAACAGGGTTCGCGATCCTACGAGCAGTACTTC. Residues: CASSQQGSRSYEQYF.

This clone was detected only once. CDR3 nucleotides: TGTGCCAGCAGCGGACAGGGACGTAAAGCTTTCTTT. Translation gives CASSGQGRKAFF. The chain is built from TRBV7-2 and TRBJ1-1; 8 nucleotides match TRBD1. CDR3 length: 12 amino acids. CDR1 and CDR2 from the germline V gene are SGHTA and FQGNSA. V lost 5 bases to trimming and J lost 9 bases; unmatched junction nucleotides: 5. Full variable domain (rest looked up from reference TRBV7-2 and TRBJ1-1): GAGVSQSPSNKVTEKGKDVELRCDPISGHTALYWYRQSLGQGLEFLIYFQGNSAPDKSGLPSDRFSAERTGGSVSTLTIQRTQQEDSAVYLCASSGQGRKAFFGQGTRLTVV.

In its sample, this clone was seen a few times. This chain uses TRBV2 with TRBJ2-6; the match to TRBD1 covers 8 bases. The V segment lost 6 bases and the J segment 3 bases; nucleotides outside the gene matches: 7. CDR3 size: 16 residues. Germline CDR1 reads SNHLY; CDR2 reads FYNNEI. The CDR3 bases are TGTGCCAGCAGGGACAGGGCGGGAAGTGGGGCCAACGTCCTGACTTTC. It codes for CASRDRAGSGANVLTF.

The sample holds a few counts of this clone. J is TRBJ2-3 and V is TRBV11-3; D call uncertain. The CDR3 is 12 amino acids. V was cut by 6 bases and J by 3 bases, with 7 bases left in between. CDR1 is SGHNT, CDR2 YENEEA, per germline. CDR3 protein: CASSAGTDTQYF. DNA of the CDR3: TGTGCCAGCAGTGCAGGAACAGATACGCAGTATTTT. Together with reference TRBV11-3 and TRBJ2-3, the CDR3 gives the full variable domain: EAGVVQSPRYKIIEKKQPVAFWCNPISGHNTLYWYLQNLGQGPELLIRYENEEAVDDSQLPKDRFSAERLKGVDSTLKIQPAELGDSAVYLCASSAGTDTQYFGPGTRLTVL.

The chain has TRBV2 and TRBJ2-7, with TRBD2 identical over 10 bases. J lost 5 bases, V lost 7 bases, and 8 bases had no gene match. The CDR3 contains 14 residues. The germline CDR1 and CDR2 sequences are SNHLY and FYNNEI. The CDR3 region is CASIGLAGVHEQYF. The CDR3 DNA reads TGTGCCAGCATTGGGCTAGCGGGAGTCCACGAGCAGTACTTC. Looking up the rest from reference TRBV2 and TRBJ2-7 gives the full variable domain: EPEVTQTPSHQVTQMGQEVILRCVPISNHLYFYWYRQILGQKVEFLVSFYNNEISEKSEIFDDQFSVERPDGSNFTLKIRSTKLEDSAMYFCASIGLAGVHEQYFGPGTRLTVT.

V and J are TRBV30 and TRBJ2-3; D is unclear. CDR3 size: 11 residues. With 0 bases removed from V and 6 bases from J, the gap between germline ends came to 4 bases. The germline gives CDR1 GTSNPN, CDR2 SVGIG (reference sequence). CDR3 coding DNA: TGTGCCTGGAGTGTTGAGGATACGCAGTATTTT. This gives the protein CAWSVEDTQYF.

The J gene is TRBJ1-5, the V gene TRBV30; tentatively, D is TRBD1 (6 bases). Germline CDR1 reads GTSNPN; CDR2 reads SVGIG (reference sequence). This CDR3 has 15 residues. The V gene lost 2 bases and the J gene lost 4 bases, with 15 bases spanning the gap. The CDR3 DNA follows: TGTGCCTGGAGTCTTGGGACATTAAGGAATCAGCCCCAGCATTTT. Residues: CAWSLGTLRNQPQHF.

The V and J genes are TRBV5-1 and TRBJ1-1, with D perhaps matching TRBD1 (6 bases). This CDR3 spans 14 amino acids. Between the trimmed V and J ends, which lost 3 bases and 5 bases, there was a span of 14 bases. Germline values: CDR1 SGHRS, CDR2 YFSETQ. The CDR3 protein is CASSSYRDRTEAFF. The CDR3, as DNA: TGCGCCAGCAGCTCATACAGGGACCGGACTGAAGCTTTCTTT.

The chain is built from TRBV15 and TRBJ2-3, with 7 bases matching TRBD1. The CDR3 runs to 16 residues. V shed 3 bases, J shed 3 bases, and the junction held 9 bases outside the gene matches. Germline-derived CDR1 and CDR2 are LNHNV and YYDKDF (reference sequence). The CDR3 DNA is TGTGCCACCAGCAGGGGCCTACAGGGGCTGACAGATACGCAGTATTTT. As protein: CATSRGLQGLTDTQYF.

The V call is TRBV7-3, the J call TRBJ2-2, with 7 nucleotides matching TRBD1. V gave up 5 bases and J gave up 1 base; unmatched junction bases: 4. Germline V gives CDR1 SGHTA, CDR2 FQGTGA. The CDR3 spans 15 residues. CDR3 in amino acids: CASSGGQLNTGELFF. DNA of the CDR3: TGTGCCAGCAGCGGGGGACAGCTGAACACCGGGGAGCTGTTTTTT.

The chain employs TRBV25-1 and TRBJ2-1; 8 positions agree with TRBD2. Germline V gene data show CDR1 as MGHDK and CDR2 as SYGVNS. V dropped 6 bases and J dropped 1; count of bases not matched to a gene: 2. The CDR3 sequence is 14 residues long. CDR3 loop: CASRLAGSYNEQFF. In DNA, the CDR3 is TGTGCCAGCAGGCTAGCGGGTTCCTACAATGAGCAGTTCTTC.

The chain combines TRBV7-8 with TRBJ2-6; the match to TRBD2 covers 14 bases. CDR3 size: 19 residues. The V gene's germline CDR1 is SGHVS and CDR2 FQNEAQ. V shed 5 bases and J 2 bases; nucleotides not matched to a gene: 8. The CDR3 is CASSPARLAGGPGANVLTF. CDR3 coding DNA: TGTGCCAGCAGCCCCGCCAGACTAGCGGGAGGGCCTGGGGCCAACGTCCTGACTTTC. Variable domain in full (rest from reference TRBV7-8 and TRBJ2-6): GAGVSQSPRYKVAKRGQDVALRCDPISGHVSLFWYQQALGQGPEFLTYFQNEAQLDKSGLPSDRFFAERPEGSVSTLKIQRTQQEDSAVYLCASSPARLAGGPGANVLTFGAGSRLTVL.

This clone was seen more than once but under ten times. The V call is TRBV9, the J call TRBJ2-2; 9 bases match TRBD1. CDR1 and CDR2 from the germline V gene are SGDLS and YYNGEE. Losses at the gene ends were 4 bases for V and 0 bases for J; bases not matched to a gene: 1. The CDR3 loop spans 15 amino acids. CDR3: CASSRQGANTGELFF. The CDR3 nucleotides are TGTGCCAGCAGCCGACAGGGGGCGAACACCGGGGAGCTGTTTTTT.

This sequence joins TRBV7-2 and TRBJ1-1, with D possibly TRBD1 on 5 matching bases. Germline-derived CDR1 and CDR2 are SGHTA and FQGNSA. Trimming took off 3 bases at V and 4 bases at J, with 12 bases between the two ends. This CDR3 has 14 amino acids. CDR3 nucleotide sequence: TGTGCCAGCAGCTTGACCAGGGAGGGCACTGAAGCTTTCTTT. Translated, it gives CASSLTREGTEAFF.

This clone has a handful of counts. The CDR3: CASSGTGGYQETQYF. Written as DNA, the CDR3 is TGTGCCAGCAGCGGGACAGGGGGCTATCAAGAGACCCAGTACTTC. This rearrangement joins TRBV9 to TRBJ2-5; 11 bases line up with TRBD1. Per germline, CDR1 SGDLS and CDR2 YYNGEE. CDR3 length equals 15 residues. Losses at the gene ends were 3 bases for V and 2 bases for J; bases not matched to a gene: 3. The whole variable domain, filled in from reference TRBV9 and TRBJ2-5, reads DSGVTQTPKHLITATGQRVTLRCSPRSGDLSVYWYQQSLDQGLQFLIQYYNGEERAKGNILERFSAQQFPDLHSELNLSSLELGDSALYFCASSGTGGYQETQYFGPGTRLLVL.

The chain couples TRBV11-2 to TRBJ2-4; TRBD1 agrees at 7 bases. This CDR3 has 16 residues. V lost 5 bases, J lost 6 bases, and 13 bases stayed unmatched. Germline values: CDR1 SGHAT, CDR2 FQNNGV. This CDR3 reads CASSPTGWGPRNIQYF. CDR3 sequence (DNA): TGTGCCAGCAGCCCGACAGGGTGGGGGCCTAGAAACATTCAGTACTTC. The whole variable domain, filled in from reference TRBV11-2 and TRBJ2-4, reads EAGVAQSPRYKIIEKRQSVAFWCNPISGHATLYWYQQILGQGPKLLIQFQNNGVVDDSQLPKDRFSAERLKGVDSTLKIQPAKLEDSAVYLCASSPTGWGPRNIQYFGAGTRLSVL.

The rearrangement joins TRBV7-3 to TRBJ1-1, with unresolved D. The germline gives CDR1 SGHTA, CDR2 FQGTGA. Trimming left V 6 bases short and J 1 base short, with 15 bases between. CDR3 length: 15 residues. CDR3 loop: CASRYSAVQNTEAFF. In nucleotides, the CDR3 is TGTGCCAGCAGGTATTCAGCGGTACAGAACACTGAAGCTTTCTTT.

Concerning this clone: Other DNA sequences in this sample translate to the same CDR3. The rearrangement joins TRBV30 to TRBJ1-5, with D possibly TRBD1 on 5 matching bases. V was pared by 3 bases and J by 1 base, with 7 bases between. Germline values: CDR1 GTSNPN, CDR2 SVGIG (reference sequence). The CDR3 runs 13 residues. CDR3 sequence: CAWSYRSNQPQHF. CDR3 DNA sequence: TGTGCCTGGAGCTACAGGAGCAATCAGCCCCAGCATTTT.

The genes are TRBV10-3 and TRBJ1-5, with 8 positions matching TRBD1. The V gene end was trimmed by 10 bases and the J gene end by 2 bases; junction bases not matched to a gene: 10. The CDR3 runs 15 residues. The germline gives CDR1 ENHRY, CDR2 SYGVKD. The CDR3 region is CATRTGTMGNQPQHF. The CDR3 region has the DNA TGTGCCACCAGGACAGGGACCATGGGCAATCAGCCCCAGCATTTT.

The chain has TRBV30 and TRBJ1-1; TRBD1 might be the D (6 bases). The germline gives CDR1 GTSNPN, CDR2 SVGIG (reference sequence). This CDR3 comprises 12 residues. V dropped 3 bases and J dropped 6 bases, with 11 bases sitting between them. The DNA for the CDR3 is TGTGCCTGGAGCCCCGGGACATCTGAAGCTTTCTTT. Translated, it gives CAWSPGTSEAFF.